This T cell receptor (beta chain) was sequenced in a study of blood T cell repertoires in COVID-19. The overall study: The analysed material was cDNA or gDNA that came from T cells, B-cell-depleted T cells, or PBMCs.

Profiling relied on immunoSEQ multiplex PCR, and the TCRdb table lists in-frame clones only, not all of them. The sample shows about 280,000 clones, roughly 85% of them seen only once. The CDR3 runs to 13 residues. V lost 4 bases and J lost 8; bases outside the gene matches: 5. Sequenced sample: peripheral blood. V is TRBV12-3 or TRBV12-4 and J is TRBJ2-1; the match to TRBD2 covers 7 bases. This TCR derives from a woman aged 70-85 years with acute or convalescent COVID-19. CDR3 sequence: CASSWGRADEQFF. The CDR3 DNA is TGTGCCAGCAGTTGGGGGAGGGCGGATGAGCAGTTCTTC.